These T cell receptor beta chains were read from a single sample in a study of T cell responses to AZD1222 COVID-19 vaccine. Produced via immunoSEQ multiplex PCR; TCRdb's table is partial and in-frame only. The sample shows about 150,000 clones, roughly 90% of them seen only once. The specimen comprised peripheral blood, sampled 28 days after the second AZD1222 dose. All receptors derive from an adult who received the AZD1222 COVID-19 vaccine. The CDR3 runs from the conserved cysteine through the conserved F or W. A D gene is named only where the DNA matches it firmly. Clone size is shown for a subset of rows, as once, few, many or a class of expanded clone.

v_call: TRBV18
clone_size: NA
d_call: NA
j_call: TRBJ1-2
cdr3_aa: CASSGPLPSGGYTF
cdr3_nt: TGTGCCAGCTCAGGGCCCCTTCCCTCCGGAGGCTACACCTTC

v_call: TRBV29-1
clone_size: NA
d_call: NA
j_call: TRBJ1-1
cdr3_aa: CSVCQGNSDTEAFF
cdr3_nt: TGCAGCGTTTGTCAGGGGAACAGTGACACTGAAGCTTTCTTT

v_call: TRBV12-3/TRBV12-4
clone_size: NA
d_call: TRBD2
j_call: TRBJ2-1
cdr3_aa: CASTYGTSGPSIF
cdr3_nt: TGTGCCAGCACCTACGGGACTAGCGGGCCCTCGATCTTC

v_call: TRBV11-2
clone_size: NA
d_call: NA
j_call: TRBJ1-1
cdr3_aa: CASSLSGGGGAFF
cdr3_nt: TGTGCCAGCAGCTTATCCGGGGGCGGGGGAGCTTTCTTT

v_call: TRBV6-4
clone_size: NA
d_call: NA
j_call: TRBJ1-4
cdr3_aa: CASKNPQGIHNEKLFF
cdr3_nt: TGTGCCAGCAAAAACCCTCAGGGGATACATAATGAAAAACTGTTTTTT

v_call: TRBV7-2
clone_size: NA
d_call: TRBD2
j_call: TRBJ2-5
cdr3_aa: CASRKGLAGGGVQETQYF
cdr3_nt: TGTGCCAGCAGAAAGGGACTAGCGGGAGGGGGAGTGCAAGAGACCCAGTACTTC

v_call: TRBV5-4
clone_size: NA
d_call: TRBD1
j_call: TRBJ1-2
cdr3_aa: CASSPDRDLNYGYTF
cdr3_nt: TGTGCCAGCAGCCCAGACAGGGATCTTAACTATGGCTACACCTTC

v_call: TRBV5-1
clone_size: NA
d_call: TRBD1
j_call: TRBJ2-1
cdr3_aa: CASSPWDRGPLDEQFF
cdr3_nt: TGCGCCAGCAGCCCGTGGGACAGGGGACCCCTCGATGAGCAGTTCTTC

v_call: TRBV28
clone_size: NA
d_call: TRBD1
j_call: TRBJ2-4
cdr3_aa: CATRQGYIQYF
cdr3_nt: TGTGCCACCCGACAGGGGTACATTCAGTACTTC

v_call: TRBV29-1
clone_size: few
d_call: NA
j_call: TRBJ1-2
cdr3_aa: CSVAGVYGYTF
cdr3_nt: TGCAGCGTTGCAGGGGTCTATGGCTACACCTTC

v_call: TRBV5-8
clone_size: NA
d_call: NA
j_call: TRBJ1-6
cdr3_aa: CASSLWGLYSYNSPLHF
cdr3_nt: TGTGCCAGCAGCTTATGGGGGCTCTATTCCTATAATTCACCCCTCCACTTT

v_call: TRBV5-1
clone_size: NA
d_call: NA
j_call: TRBJ1-1
cdr3_aa: CASSSSLGQTNTEAFF
cdr3_nt: TGCGCCAGCAGCTCGAGCTTGGGACAAACGAACACTGAAGCTTTCTTT

v_call: TRBV5-6
clone_size: NA
d_call: NA
j_call: TRBJ1-2
cdr3_aa: CASSLATGHGYTF
cdr3_nt: TGTGCCAGCAGCTTGGCAACAGGGCATGGCTACACCTTC

v_call: TRBV10-3
clone_size: NA
d_call: NA
j_call: TRBJ1-2
cdr3_aa: CAINMAGQTANYGYTF
cdr3_nt: TGTGCCATCAATATGGCTGGACAGACCGCTAACTATGGCTACACCTTC

v_call: TRBV3-1/TRBV3-2
clone_size: NA
d_call: NA
j_call: TRBJ2-2
cdr3_aa: CASSQSGLLTGELFF
cdr3_nt: TGTGCCAGCAGCCAAAGCGGACTACTTACCGGGGAGCTGTTTTTT

v_call: TRBV27
clone_size: few
d_call: TRBD1
j_call: TRBJ1-1
cdr3_aa: CASTRWTGSTEAFF
cdr3_nt: TGTGCCAGCACCAGATGGACAGGGAGCACTGAAGCTTTCTTT

v_call: TRBV10-3
clone_size: NA
d_call: NA
j_call: TRBJ2-5
cdr3_aa: CAISERVGVGETQYF
cdr3_nt: TGTGCCATCAGTGAGAGGGTGGGGGTCGGGGAGACCCAGTACTTC

v_call: TRBV2
clone_size: NA
d_call: NA
j_call: TRBJ2-3
cdr3_aa: CASSPRAWSDTQYF
cdr3_nt: TGTGCCAGCTCACCCCGGGCTTGGTCAGATACGCAGTATTTT

v_call: TRBV11-3
clone_size: NA
d_call: TRBD1
j_call: TRBJ1-1
cdr3_aa: CASSSLPGTGDTEAFF
cdr3_nt: TGTGCCAGCAGCTCCCTCCCCGGGACAGGGGACACTGAAGCTTTCTTT

v_call: TRBV7-8
clone_size: NA
d_call: NA
j_call: TRBJ2-2
cdr3_aa: CASSRPFTGELFF
cdr3_nt: TGTGCCAGCAGCCGCCCCTTTACCGGGGAGCTGTTTTTT

v_call: TRBV7-9
clone_size: NA
d_call: NA
j_call: TRBJ1-2
cdr3_aa: CASSLDLSDGYTF
cdr3_nt: TGTGCCAGCAGCTTAGACCTCTCAGATGGCTACACCTTC

v_call: TRBV24-1
clone_size: NA
d_call: NA
j_call: TRBJ2-3
cdr3_aa: CATSDGGGYTDTQYF
cdr3_nt: TGTGCCACCAGTGATGGGGGAGGCTACACAGATACGCAGTATTTT

v_call: TRBV5-1
clone_size: NA
d_call: NA
j_call: TRBJ2-2
cdr3_aa: CASSLAESTGELFF
cdr3_nt: TGCGCCAGCAGCTTGGCCGAATCCACCGGGGAGCTGTTTTTT

v_call: TRBV11-2
clone_size: NA
d_call: NA
j_call: TRBJ1-1
cdr3_aa: CASSLVGTEAFF
cdr3_nt: TGTGCCAGCAGCTTGGTGGGGACTGAAGCTTTCTTT

v_call: TRBV21-1
clone_size: NA
d_call: NA
j_call: TRBJ2-1
cdr3_aa: CAISAGEGRKNEQFF
cdr3_nt: TGTGCCATCTCAGCGGGGGAGGGACGGAAGAATGAGCAGTTCTTC

v_call: TRBV14
clone_size: NA
d_call: TRBD2
j_call: TRBJ2-5
cdr3_aa: CASSQEKLAGALETQYF
cdr3_nt: TGTGCCAGCAGCCAAGAGAAACTAGCGGGAGCTCTAGAGACCCAGTACTTC

v_call: TRBV24-1
clone_size: NA
d_call: TRBD1
j_call: TRBJ2-7
cdr3_aa: CATSDTAGTGGFEQYF
cdr3_nt: TGTGCCACCAGTGATACCGCCGGGACAGGGGGATTCGAGCAGTACTTC

v_call: TRBV2
clone_size: NA
d_call: TRBD2
j_call: TRBJ2-6
cdr3_aa: CASSGWDSGSSFGFGANVLTF
cdr3_nt: TGTGCCAGCAGCGGTTGGGATAGCGGGAGCTCTTTTGGGTTTGGGGCCAACGTCCTGACTTTC

v_call: TRBV12-5
clone_size: NA
d_call: NA
j_call: TRBJ2-7
cdr3_aa: CASVRDYEQYF
cdr3_nt: TGTGCTAGTGTCCGGGACTACGAGCAGTACTTC

v_call: TRBV9
clone_size: NA
d_call: NA
j_call: TRBJ1-2
cdr3_aa: CASSVGTINYGYTF
cdr3_nt: TGTGCCAGCAGCGTGGGCACCATCAACTATGGCTACACCTTC

v_call: TRBV3-1/TRBV3-2
clone_size: NA
d_call: NA
j_call: TRBJ2-2
cdr3_aa: CASSQERNRGNTGELFF
cdr3_nt: TGTGCCAGCAGCCAAGAGAGGAATAGGGGTAACACCGGGGAGCTGTTTTTT

v_call: TRBV6-2/TRBV6-3
clone_size: NA
d_call: NA
j_call: TRBJ1-1
cdr3_aa: CASSSQLNTEAFF
cdr3_nt: TGTGCCAGCAGTTCTCAGTTGAACACTGAAGCTTTCTTT

v_call: TRBV24-1
clone_size: NA
d_call: NA
j_call: TRBJ2-7
cdr3_aa: CATSDLPGREQYF
cdr3_nt: TGTGCCACCAGTGATTTGCCGGGGCGGGAGCAGTACTTC

v_call: TRBV5-1
clone_size: NA
d_call: TRBD1
j_call: TRBJ1-4
cdr3_aa: CASSSTFGTGDEKLFF
cdr3_nt: TGCGCCAGCAGCTCGACGTTTGGGACAGGGGATGAAAAACTGTTTTTT

v_call: TRBV27
clone_size: NA
d_call: NA
j_call: TRBJ1-5
cdr3_aa: CASKIRELKYSNQPQHF
cdr3_nt: TGTGCCAGCAAAATACGCGAACTTAAGTATAGCAATCAGCCCCAGCATTTT

v_call: TRBV5-4
clone_size: once
d_call: TRBD1
j_call: TRBJ2-5
cdr3_aa: CASSSRQGRQETQYF
cdr3_nt: TGTGCCAGCAGCTCCCGACAGGGGCGGCAAGAGACCCAGTACTTC

v_call: TRBV29-1
clone_size: NA
d_call: TRBD1
j_call: TRBJ1-1
cdr3_aa: CSATRGREEWNTEAFF
cdr3_nt: TGCAGCGCGACCAGGGGGCGCGAAGAATGGAACACTGAAGCTTTCTTT

v_call: TRBV11-1
clone_size: NA
d_call: NA
j_call: TRBJ2-3
cdr3_aa: CASSLVGSVTDTQYF
cdr3_nt: TGTGCCAGCAGCTTAGTCGGGAGTGTGACAGATACGCAGTATTTT

v_call: TRBV18
clone_size: NA
d_call: NA
j_call: TRBJ1-1
cdr3_aa: CASSPPPGEGTEAFF
cdr3_nt: TGTGCCAGCTCACCACCCCCGGGGGAGGGCACTGAAGCTTTCTTT

v_call: TRBV28
clone_size: NA
d_call: NA
j_call: TRBJ2-1
cdr3_aa: CASSSSLTVHEQFF
cdr3_nt: TGTGCCAGCAGTTCCTCGCTGACCGTACATGAGCAGTTCTTC

v_call: TRBV7-2
clone_size: NA
d_call: NA
j_call: TRBJ1-6
cdr3_aa: CASRPDGYVSPLHF
cdr3_nt: TGTGCCAGCAGACCTGATGGGTACGTCTCACCCCTCCACTTT

v_call: TRBV3-1/TRBV3-2
clone_size: NA
d_call: TRBD2
j_call: TRBJ2-7
cdr3_aa: CASSPAGASYEQYF
cdr3_nt: TGTGCCAGCAGCCCAGCGGGAGCATCCTACGAGCAGTACTTC

v_call: TRBV27
clone_size: NA
d_call: NA
j_call: TRBJ1-2
cdr3_aa: CASSPGTGWDGYTF
cdr3_nt: TGTGCCAGCAGTCCAGGGACGGGATGGGATGGCTACACCTTC

v_call: TRBV6-1
clone_size: NA
d_call: NA
j_call: TRBJ1-1
cdr3_aa: CASSQDRSGVNTEAFF
cdr3_nt: TGTGCCAGCAGTCAAGACAGGTCGGGGGTAAACACTGAAGCTTTCTTT

v_call: TRBV7-8
clone_size: NA
d_call: NA
j_call: TRBJ2-1
cdr3_aa: CASSLALGGYNEQFF
cdr3_nt: TGTGCCAGCAGCTTAGCGCTGGGGGGCTACAATGAGCAGTTCTTC

v_call: TRBV25-1
clone_size: NA
d_call: NA
j_call: TRBJ1-1
cdr3_aa: CASSEFNREAFF
cdr3_nt: TGTGCCAGCAGTGAATTTAACCGTGAAGCTTTCTTT

v_call: TRBV7-9
clone_size: NA
d_call: TRBD2
j_call: TRBJ2-7
cdr3_aa: CASSAPTSGGIYEQYF
cdr3_nt: TGTGCCAGCAGCGCCCCGACTAGCGGGGGAATCTACGAGCAGTACTTC

v_call: TRBV7-9
clone_size: NA
d_call: NA
j_call: TRBJ2-2
cdr3_aa: CASSLNPTGELFF
cdr3_nt: TGTGCCAGCAGCTTAAATCCGACCGGGGAGCTGTTTTTT

v_call: TRBV18
clone_size: NA
d_call: TRBD1
j_call: TRBJ1-5
cdr3_aa: CASSPISQGANQPQHF
cdr3_nt: TGTGCCAGCTCACCCATCTCACAGGGGGCCAATCAGCCCCAGCATTTT

v_call: TRBV4-1
clone_size: NA
d_call: TRBD1
j_call: TRBJ2-2
cdr3_aa: CASSQVGDRRSGELFF
cdr3_nt: TGCGCCAGCAGCCAAGTGGGGGACAGACGTTCCGGGGAGCTGTTTTTT

v_call: TRBV28
clone_size: NA
d_call: NA
j_call: TRBJ1-2
cdr3_aa: CASSSGQPYGYTF
cdr3_nt: TGTGCCAGCAGTTCGGGCCAACCTTATGGCTACACCTTC

v_call: TRBV10-3
clone_size: once
d_call: TRBD2
j_call: TRBJ2-1
cdr3_aa: CAISESTSGAESKQFF
cdr3_nt: TGTGCCATCAGTGAGTCCACTAGCGGGGCCGAGTCCAAGCAGTTCTTC

v_call: TRBV29-1
clone_size: NA
d_call: TRBD1
j_call: TRBJ1-1
cdr3_aa: CSMTGVAEAFF
cdr3_nt: TGCAGCATGACAGGGGTGGCTGAAGCTTTCTTT

v_call: TRBV4-2
clone_size: NA
d_call: NA
j_call: TRBJ2-7
cdr3_aa: CASSLGSVATYEQYF
cdr3_nt: TGTGCCAGCAGCCTTGGCAGCGTCGCAACCTACGAGCAGTACTTC